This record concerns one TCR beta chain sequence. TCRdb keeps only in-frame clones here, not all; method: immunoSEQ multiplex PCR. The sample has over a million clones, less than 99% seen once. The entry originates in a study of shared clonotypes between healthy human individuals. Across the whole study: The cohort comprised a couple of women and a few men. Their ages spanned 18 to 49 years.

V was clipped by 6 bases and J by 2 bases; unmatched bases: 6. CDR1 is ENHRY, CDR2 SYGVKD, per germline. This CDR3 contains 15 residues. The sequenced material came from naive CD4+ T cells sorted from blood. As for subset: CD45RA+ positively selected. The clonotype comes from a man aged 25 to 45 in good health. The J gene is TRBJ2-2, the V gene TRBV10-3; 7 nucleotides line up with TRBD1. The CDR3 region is CAISRDRSNTGELFF. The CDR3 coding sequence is TGTGCCATCAGCAGGGACAGATCTAACACCGGGGAGCTGTTTTTT.